Sequencing of this T cell receptor (beta chain) was carried out in a study of glioma-infiltrating T cells after dendritic cell vaccination. Across the study: Samples are from glioblastoma patients in Phase I and II dendritic cell vaccine trials.

As regards this clone: Its antigen is not known.

Up to roughly 2 ug genomic DNA was used for TCRB CDR3 amplification. Measured with immunoSEQ multiplex PCR; TCRdb has only the in-frame clones, and not every one. The data show about 82,000 clones, approximately 90% seen once. General observations from the study: Higher TCR clonality did not directly relate to longer survival.

Blood PBMC samples: pre-vaccination, two weeks post third vaccination, and at tumor progression. CDR1 and CDR2 (germline): LNHDA, SQIVND (reference sequence). This CDR3 has 17 amino acids. The ends lost 3 bases at V and 4 bases at J; junction bases unmatched: 8. The starting material was blood, obtained before dendritic cell vaccination. The TCR sequence derives from a human donor with glioblastoma. The chain links TRBV19 to TRBJ2-7, with TRBD2 matching over 14 bases. This CDR3 reads CASSIGFWTSGRYEQYF. In nucleotides, the CDR3 is TGTGCCAGTAGTATTGGATTCTGGACTAGCGGGAGGTACGAGCAGTACTTC. Filled out from reference TRBV19 and TRBJ2-7, the complete variable domain reads DGGITQSPKYLFRKEGQNVTLSCEQNLNHDAMYWYRQDPGQGLRLIYYSQIVNDFQKGDIAEGYSVSREKKESFPLTVTSAQKNPTAFYLCASSIGFWTSGRYEQYFGPGTRLTVT.